This TCR beta chain came from a study of vaccination and CD4 T cells after COVID-19. Points from the study as a whole: Spike mono-reactivity was the property of 304 of 307 vaccine-specific clones in convalescent patients.

The CDR3 runs to 16 residues. Looked up from germline, CDR1 is KGHDR and CDR2 is SFDVKD. Trimming shortened V by 3 bases and J by 6 bases, and 16 bases separated the two germline ends. The treatment was: approximately 11-day PBMC culture with coronavirus spike peptide pools or control peptides (ViraFEST assay). Every positive PCR date fell between March and December 2020, earlier than the US Alpha, Beta and Delta variants. Culture of under 2.5 million PBMCs per well took place with 7.5 to 10 IU/ml IL-2 and 9 to 10 ug/ml peptide pools. The study sequenced cultured CD4+ T cell DNA using the Oncomine TCR Beta short-read assay. Genomic DNA from cultured CD4+ T cells was extracted. MiXCR was run by TCRdb on the PCR reads, yielding one entry per CDR3 protein. The repertoire holds almost 20,000 distinct CDR3 sequences, with roughly 51% as singletons. For this clonotype: What it recognizes is unknown.

This sequence was found in a human donor who had recovered from COVID-19. The chain combines TRBV24-1 with TRBJ2-2, with D possibly TRBD2 on 6 matching bases. The material sequenced was CD4+ T cells from blood, cultured in vitro. The chain's CDR3 is CATSDVFDAGPGELFF. The CDR3 bases are TGTGCCACCAGTGATGTCTTTGACGCGGGACCCGGGGAGCTGTTTTTT.